This is a list of T cell receptor beta chains from one sample in a study of OX40 agonist ivuxolimab in advanced cancers. The repertoire was sequenced with immunoSEQ multiplex PCR; TCRdb's copy has only in-frame clones and lacks some. The data show 15,000 to 20,000 clones, roughly 85% seen once. This specimen consisted of CD4+ or CD8+ T cells sorted from blood, obtained in a trial of the OX40 agonist ivuxolimab. The source of these receptors is an adult with an advanced solid tumor such as melanoma, head and neck, liver or kidney cancer. CDR3s include the opening cysteine and the closing phenylalanine or tryptophan. The order of the fields is D gene, V gene, J gene, clone size, CDR3 DNA, CDR3 protein. A D gene is named only where the DNA matches it firmly. Only some rows state a clone size, as once, few, many or a class for expanded clones.

>TRBD1|TRBV7-9|TRBJ1-4|once
TGTGCCAGCAGCTTAGCAGGGACAGGGAATGAAAAACTGTTTTTT
CASSLAGTGNEKLFF
>TRBD1|TRBV7-9|TRBJ1-1|.
TGTGCCAGCGGGACGACAGGGGGCAAGACTGAAGCTTTCTTT
CASGTTGGKTEAFF
>TRBD1|TRBV5-1|TRBJ2-7|.
TGCGCCAGCAGCACCGGACAGGGGTCTGACGAGCAGTACTTC
CASSTGQGSDEQYF
>.|TRBV7-8|TRBJ1-4|.
TGTGCCAGCAGCTTGAGGGAAGGGTCGGCTAATGAAAAACTGTTTTTT
CASSLREGSANEKLFF
>.|TRBV6-5|TRBJ2-2|.
TGTGCCAGCAGTGGGACTCCCGGGAACACCGGGGAGCTGTTTTTT
CASSGTPGNTGELFF
>TRBD2|TRBV6-5|TRBJ2-1|.
TGTGCCAGCAGTTATGGGGGGAGGGGCCACAATGAGCAGTTCTTC
CASSYGGRGHNEQFF
>TRBD1|TRBV5-5|TRBJ1-5|.
TGTGCCAGCAGCTGGACAGGGGGTAGCAATCAGCCCCAGCATTTT
CASSWTGGSNQPQHF
>TRBD2|TRBV6-1|TRBJ2-1|.
TGTGCCAGCAGTGATCGCGGGGGGGCTATTGACGAGCAGTTCTTC
CASSDRGGAIDEQFF
>.|TRBV19|TRBJ1-6|few
TGTGCCAGTAGCGGGGGAAATTCACCCCTCCACTTT
CASSGGNSPLHF
>.|TRBV30|TRBJ1-1|.
TGTGCCTGGATGGGGGGGCTGAACACTGAAGCTTTCTTT
CAWMGGLNTEAFF